The clone carrying this T cell receptor beta chain was observed a few times. Its antigen is still unknown. The data belong to a study of beta chain features in type 1 diabetes. The study, taken as a whole, reports: Patients' naive, central memory and Treg TCRB repertoires seemed closer to one another than those of healthy donors. VDJ junctions sequenced from type 1 diabetes patients showed fewer insertions and more deletions.

This CDR3 region has 11 residues. Trimming at V came to 5 bases and at J to 11 bases, leaving 8 bases not matched to a gene. Germline V gene data show CDR1 as GTSNPN and CDR2 as SVGIG (reference sequence). Expressed TCRB transcripts were sequenced, since all the RNA that had been isolated was reverse transcribed. Some 3.6 million reads on average were seen across naive, central memory and regulatory T cell samples. Repertoires were generated with immunoSEQ multiplex PCR, while TCRdb's copy carries only in-frame clones and drops some. The repertoire holds 240,000 or so clones, with 27% as singletons. The rearrangement links TRBV30 to TRBJ1-1; 7 bases line up with TRBD1. The receptor's source is a man in his thirties or forties in good health. The specimen sequenced was central memory CD4+ T cells from blood. CDR3 nucleotide sequence: TGTGCCTGGTCGAGACAGGGAGCGGCTTTCTTT. The encoded protein is CAWSRQGAAFF.